A single T cell receptor beta chain is shown here with its context. What it binds is unknown. Germline-derived CDR1 and CDR2 are SGHTA and FQGNSA. The ends were cut back, 6 bases at V and 2 bases at J, with 11 bases in the middle. The CDR3 has 13 amino acids. The data belong to a study of Graves' ophthalmopathy and Graves' hyperthyroidism. TCR beta CDR3 regions were amplified from RNA transcripts. HTBI primers were employed in first-round RT-PCR, then a second-round multiplex PCR followed. In TCRdb, the multiplex PCR reads were re-called with MiXCR into one record per CDR3 protein. The sample has about 740,000 distinct CDR3 sequences; roughly two fifths are singletons. Study-wide results and limits: At about 70% sensitivity and approximately 74% specificity, the model predicted progression of the ophthalmopathy. Classification of ophthalmopathy versus stable hyperthyroidism by a 13-signature model yielded around 90% sensitivity and approximately 79% specificity.

J is TRBJ2-7 and V is TRBV7-2; the D is unclear. Sequenced: peripheral blood. This TCR was sampled from an adult man with Graves' ophthalmopathy. CDR3 DNA: TGTGCCAGCAGTTTTTCCCTGGCCTACGAGCAGTACTTC. Its translation is CASSFSLAYEQYF.